These 21 T cell receptor beta chains share one sample of origin, sequenced in a study of glioma-infiltrating T cells. TCR alpha and beta CDR3 regions were amplified from RNA using iRepertoire nested multiplex PCR. TCRdb reanalysed the multiplex PCR reads using MiXCR and keeps one entry per CDR3 protein. The profile shows 90,000 to 110,000 distinct CDR3 sequences, about 25% of them singletons. The sample was glioma tissue, nonneoplastic brain tissue, or PBMCs (not recorded which). The receptors originated from a human donor with low-grade glioma or glioblastoma, undergoing nonglioma brain surgery, or in good health (not recorded which).

This clonotype was detected many times. V is TRBV6-2 or TRBV6-3 and J is TRBJ1-2, with D unclear. Trimming cost V 2 bases and J 4 bases, with 8 bases left between them. Germline CDR1 reads MNHEY; CDR2 reads SVGEGT. The CDR3 covers 13 residues. For the CDR3, the DNA is TGTGCCAGCAGTTACGCGGTTTTCTATGGCTACACCTTC. Translating it yields CASSYAVFYGYTF.

This clonotype was counted many times. The J gene is TRBJ1-2, the V gene TRBV4-3, with TRBD1 matching over 8 bases. The length of the CDR3 is 15 residues. J lost 4 bases, V lost 0 bases, and 4 bases had no gene match. The V gene's germline CDR1 is LGHNA and CDR2 YSLEER. This CDR3 reads CASSQEGQGAYGYTF. Written as DNA, the CDR3 is TGCGCCAGCAGCCAAGAAGGACAGGGTGCCTATGGCTACACCTTC.

There are many counts of this clonotype. The chain carries TRBV28 and TRBJ2-1, with no clear D. Germline lookup yields CDR1 MDHEN and CDR2 SYDVKM. This CDR3 contains 18 residues. Deletions cut 3 bases from V and 4 bases from J, with 22 bases between. For the CDR3, the DNA is TGTGCCAGCAGTTTGTCCGCGACGAGCGAATGGGCTTACAATGAGCAGTTCTTC. This codes for CASSLSATSEWAYNEQFF. The whole variable domain, filled in from reference TRBV28 and TRBJ2-1, reads DVKVTQSSRYLVKRTGEKVFLECVQDMDHENMFWYRQDPGLGLRLIYFSYDVKMKEKGDIPEGYSVSREKKERFSLILESASTNQTSMYLCASSLSATSEWAYNEQFFGPGTRLTVL.

This clonotype was detected ten times or more. This sequence joins TRBV11-2 and TRBJ2-1; perhaps TRBD2 as D (6 bases). This CDR3 is built from 14 residues. The V gene lost 6 bases and the J gene lost 3 bases, with 12 bases spanning the gap. Germline CDR1 is SGHAT and CDR2 is FQNNGV. The CDR3 reads CASSRLVGYNEQFF. The CDR3 bases are TGTGCCAGCAGTCGACTAGTGGGCTACAATGAGCAGTTCTTC. The full variable domain, rest sourced from reference TRBV11-2 and TRBJ2-1, is EAGVAQSPRYKIIEKRQSVAFWCNPISGHATLYWYQQILGQGPKLLIQFQNNGVVDDSQLPKDRFSAERLKGVDSTLKIQPAKLEDSAVYLCASSRLVGYNEQFFGPGTRLTVL.

With respect to this clonotype: A much larger clone lies one base from this, so it may be a read error. The chain carries TRBV7-2 and TRBJ2-5, with 16 bases that match TRBD2. The CDR3 spans 17 residues. Germline CDR1 and CDR2: SGHTA and FQGNSA. V gave up 5 bases and J gave up 4 bases; unmatched junction bases: 7. CDR3 DNA sequence: TGTGCCAGCAGCCAGGGACTAGCGGGAGGGCCACGAGAGACCCAGTACTTC. This translates into CASSQGLAGGPRETQYF.

The V and J genes are TRBV4-3 and TRBJ2-3, with unresolved D. The CDR3 covers 16 residues. Germline V gene sequence: CDR1 LGHNA, CDR2 YSLEER. V was shortened by 1 base and J by 1 base, with 12 bases between the two germline ends. The CDR3, as DNA: TGCGCCAGCAGCCAAGCCGGGTCCACTCGCACAGATACGCAGTATTTT. Protein product: CASSQAGSTRTDTQYF.

The V gene is TRBV19, the J gene TRBJ1-3, with D possibly matching TRBD1 (6 bases). Deletions cut 5 bases from V and 1 base from J, with 12 bases between. The CDR3 spans 15 residues. CDR1 is LNHDA, CDR2 SQIVND, per germline (reference sequence). As DNA, the CDR3 is TGTGCCAGTAGTGTTGGGGGGGCTTCTGGAAACACCATATATTTT. Its translation is CASSVGGASGNTIYF.

This clonotype was recorded at least ten times. The V and J genes are TRBV14 and TRBJ2-5; 7 nucleotides align to TRBD2. The CDR3 is made up of 15 amino acids. After removal of 2 bases from V and 3 bases from J, the junction contained 6 bases not matched to a gene. In germline, CDR1 is SGHDN, CDR2 FVKESK. CDR3: CASSQWRGNKETQYF. The CDR3 DNA is TGTGCCAGCAGCCAATGGCGGGGGAACAAAGAGACCCAGTACTTC.

The CDR3 here is CASSARTGPDTEAFF. In DNA, the CDR3 is TGTGCCAGCAGCGCGAGGACAGGGCCAGACACTGAAGCTTTCTTT. The chain is built from TRBV7-2 and TRBJ1-1; TRBD1 matches 8 bases. V was pared by 5 bases and J by 3 bases, with 8 bases of the junction left unmatched. This CDR3 is 15 amino acids long. The germline V gene has CDR1 SGHTA and CDR2 FQGNSA.

This clonotype came up many times. The V and J genes are TRBV19 and TRBJ1-1; the D is unclear. The CDR3 contains 15 residues. CDR1 is LNHDA and CDR2 is SQIVND in the germline V gene (reference sequence). Trimming removed 6 bases from V and 6 bases from J, with 20 bases in between. CDR3 coding DNA: TGTGCCAGTAGCCCAAGGAACCGACTCGGACCTGAAGCTTTCTTT. Encoded protein: CASSPRNRLGPEAFF.

The chain combines TRBV6-9 with TRBJ2-3, with D perhaps being TRBD1 or TRBD2 (6 bases each). Germline V lookup: CDR1 MNHGY, CDR2 SVAAGI. The CDR3 is made up of 15 amino acids. V was pared by 3 bases and J by 1 base, with 11 bases between. This chain's CDR3 is CASSYRGLCTDTQYF. The CDR3 DNA sequence: TGTGCCAGCAGTTACAGGGGACTTTGCACAGATACGCAGTATTTT.

This clonotype was counted ten times or more. V is TRBV4-3 and J is TRBJ2-1; a possible D gene is TRBD2 (5 bases). Germline lookup yields CDR1 LGHNA and CDR2 YSLEER. Trimming stripped 3 bases from V and 9 bases from J, with 9 bases between. This CDR3 is 12 amino acids long. CDR3 region: CASSHGSGEQFF. CDR3 DNA: TGCGCCAGCAGCCATGGGAGTGGTGAGCAGTTCTTC.

This clonotype showed up many times. The chain uses TRBV27 and TRBJ2-5, with D possibly matching TRBD2 (5 bases). With 3 bases removed from V and 2 bases from J, the gap between germline ends came to 7 bases. The V gene's germline CDR1 is MNHEY and CDR2 SMNVEV (reference sequence). CDR3 length: 13 amino acids. The CDR3 DNA follows: TGTGCCAGCAGTTTCGGGATTCAAGAGACCCAGTACTTC. This gives the protein CASSFGIQETQYF.

This clonotype appeared many times. CDR3 sequence reads: CSAGGDGSYEQYF. CDR3 nucleotide sequence: TGCAGCGCTGGGGGGGACGGATCCTACGAGCAGTACTTC. This chain links TRBV29-1 with TRBJ2-7, with 7 bases matching TRBD2. The CDR3 has 13 amino acids. The junction had 7 bases not matched to a gene; V was cut back by 7 bases and J by 1 base. Germline CDR1 reads SQVTM; CDR2 reads ANQGSEA.

This chain joins TRBV12-3 or TRBV12-4 and TRBJ2-5; 7 bases are a match to TRBD1. The length of the CDR3 is 14 residues. V shed 6 bases and J 4 bases; nucleotides not matched to a gene: 8. Here the CDR3 DNA reads TGTGCCAGCAGACCGGGACAGTCCTTAGAGACCCAGTACTTC. It translates to CASRPGQSLETQYF.

The chain uses TRBV19 and TRBJ2-7, with TRBD1 matching 8 bases. The CDR3 is made up of 13 amino acids. Germline CDR1 is LNHDA and CDR2 is SQIVND (reference sequence). The junction had 7 bases not matched to a gene; V was cut back by 7 bases and J by 5 bases. The CDR3 region has the DNA TGTGCCAGTAATCCAGGGGGCTATGACGAGCAGTACTTC. Its protein is CASNPGGYDEQYF.

At least ten counts were recorded for this clonotype. The genes are TRBV4-2 and TRBJ2-6; 8 bases fit TRBD1. J lost 2 bases, V lost 5 bases, and 5 bases had no gene match. From germline, CDR1 is LGHNA and CDR2 YNFKEQ. There are 16 residues in the CDR3. CDR3 DNA: TGTGCCAGCAGCTACAGGGGGGCGGCTGGGGCCAACGTCCTGACTTTC. Protein sequence: CASSYRGAAGANVLTF.

The rearrangement links TRBV6-1 to TRBJ1-5; 7 bases line up with TRBD1. Germline-derived CDR1 and CDR2 are MNHNS and SASEGT. This CDR3 spans 17 amino acids. V lost 5 bases and J lost 0; bases outside the gene matches: 10. CDR3 sequence: CASSPPGQSYSNQPQHF. As DNA, the CDR3 is TGTGCCAGCAGTCCGCCGGGACAGTCGTATAGCAATCAGCCCCAGCATTTT.

This chain connects TRBV7-2 to TRBJ2-1; D gene unclear. The germline V gene encodes CDR1 SGHTA and CDR2 FQGNSA. The CDR3 has 13 amino acids. V was pared by 2 bases and J by 6 bases, with 8 bases between. The CDR3 nucleotides are TGTGCCAGCAGCTTAAGTACCCCCAATGAGCAGTTCTTC. Protein: CASSLSTPNEQFF.

This clonotype was detected ten times or more. This chain links TRBV5-1 with TRBJ2-3; D remains ambiguous. V was clipped by 5 bases and J by 2 bases, with 12 bases between them. The length of the CDR3 is 14 residues. CDR1 is SGHRS and CDR2 is YFSETQ in the germline V gene. CDR3 sequence: CASSVGPLTDTQYF. For the CDR3, the DNA is TGCGCCAGCAGTGTCGGACCCCTCACAGATACGCAGTATTTT.

This clonotype was recorded a few times. The genes are TRBV5-1 and TRBJ1-6; D is ambiguous. The V end lost 7 bases, the J end lost 0 bases, and 17 bases lay between the germline ends. CDR1 and CDR2 (germline): SGHRS, YFSETQ. The CDR3 totals 17 residues. CDR3 sequence: CASGPAPKSSYNSPLHF. In nucleotides, the CDR3 is TGCGCCAGCGGCCCGGCTCCGAAAAGCTCCTATAATTCACCCCTCCACTTT.